This TCR beta chain was identified in a study of persistence of HIV-infected CD4 T cells. Study outcomes and limitations: Degenerate expanded CDR3beta sequences were enriched among CMV- and Gag-responding cells. Compared with CD3/CD28-stimulated cells, CMV- and Gag-responding cells showed lower TCRbeta richness.

An overlapping HIV-1 Gag peptide pool stimulated these cells at about 1 ug/peptide/mL. CD4+ T cells upregulating both CD40 ligand and CD69 were sorted as responding cells. Stimulated PBMCs had first been depleted of CD8+ T cells. The sample holds one count of this clone. Antigen: not known. This CDR3 is built from 12 residues. This was the immunoSEQ version 4 assay in survey mode. Assay used: immunoSEQ multiplex PCR; TCRdb lists only in-frame clones, some missing. The table has fewer than 35,000 clones, 65% to 75% seen once. The source was CD4+ T cells sorted from PBMCs after approximately 20-hour stimulation, collected from a patient who received antiretroviral therapy. V gene TRBV21-1 combines with J gene TRBJ2-7; TRBD1, as called in the table, went unchecked against the DNA. TRBV21-1 is designated a pseudogene. This receptor was obtained from an adult man with HIV who was CMV-seropositive. The CDR3 sequence: CASTRFKYEQYF. The CDR3 DNA reads TGTGCCAGTACACGATTTAAGTACGAGCAGTACTTC.